Listed here are 11 T cell receptor beta chains from one sample, sequenced in a study of cytomegalovirus exposure and HLA in healthy donors. Vbeta (60) and Jbeta (13) primers were used in the PCR. TCRdb keeps only in-frame clones here, not all; method: immunoSEQ multiplex PCR. This table holds around 110,000 clones, about three quarters found once. The sample consisted of PBMCs. The receptors stem from a man aged 25 to 40 in good health and CMV-seronegative.

This chain uses TRBV30 with TRBJ1-4; D gene ambiguous. V gave up 4 bases and J gave up 0 bases, with 12 bases separating them. Germline CDR1 GTSNPN, CDR2 SVGIG (reference sequence). The CDR3 runs 15 residues. This CDR3 is CAWTRNLATNEKLFF. CDR3 nucleotide sequence: TGTGCCTGGACGAGGAACCTAGCAACTAATGAAAAACTGTTTTTT.

V and J are TRBV19 and TRBJ1-2; 8 nucleotides match TRBD1. The V gene's germline CDR1 is LNHDA and CDR2 SQIVND (reference sequence). The CDR3 has 14 amino acids. J gave up 3 bases and V 5 bases, and 5 bases lay outside the gene matches. The CDR3 DNA reads TGTGCCAGTAGTCCCCGACAGGGGTACTATGGCTACACCTTC. Residues: CASSPRQGYYGYTF.

The CDR3 loop is CASSTPRDLNTEAFF. The DNA of the CDR3 is TGTGCCAGTAGTACCCCTAGAGACTTGAACACTGAAGCTTTCTTT. V is TRBV19 and J is TRBJ1-1; D uncertain. The CDR3 covers 15 residues. CDR1 and CDR2 from the germline V gene are LNHDA and SQIVND (reference sequence). Trimming took off 4 bases at V and 0 bases at J, with 12 bases between the two ends. Combining the CDR3 with reference TRBV19 and TRBJ1-1 gives the whole variable domain DGGITQSPKYLFRKEGQNVTLSCEQNLNHDAMYWYRQDPGQGLRLIYYSQIVNDFQKGDIAEGYSVSREKKESFPLTVTSAQKNPTAFYLCASSTPRDLNTEAFFGQGTRLTVV.

The rearrangement links TRBV30 to TRBJ2-7; the match to TRBD2 covers 13 bases. Germline CDR1 is GTSNPN and CDR2 is SVGIG (reference sequence). V lost 3 bases to trimming and J lost 8 bases; unmatched junction nucleotides: 19. The CDR3 spans 18 residues. The DNA of the CDR3 is TGTGCCTGGAGCCGGGGGTCCTCAGGGACTAGCGGGGAAAGGAAGCAGTACTTC. This sequence encodes CAWSRGSSGTSGERKQYF.

The CDR3: CSVPSRTGIGDTQYF. The CDR3, as DNA: TGCAGCGTCCCTTCGCGGACAGGGATTGGAGATACGCAGTATTTT. The V and J genes are TRBV29-1 and TRBJ2-3; 8 bases fit TRBD1. V lost 6 bases, J lost 5 bases, and 13 bases stayed unmatched. Germline loops: CDR1 SQVTM, CDR2 ANQGSEA. This CDR3 has 15 residues.

The chain uses TRBV10-3 and TRBJ2-5, with TRBD1 matching over 9 bases. Germline values: CDR1 ENHRY, CDR2 SYGVKD. The CDR3 sequence is 14 residues long. J lost 3 bases, V lost 10 bases, and 9 bases had no gene match. The CDR3 DNA is TGTGCCAGCGACGCCGGGACAGGGAAAGAGACCCAGTACTTC. Translating it yields CASDAGTGKETQYF.

The V gene is TRBV7-9, the J gene TRBJ2-1, with 7 nucleotides matching TRBD1. V lost 1 base, J lost 8 bases, and 14 bases stayed unmatched. This CDR3 is 17 amino acids long. Germline V CDR1 and CDR2: SEHNR, FQNEAQ (reference sequence). CDR3: CASSLGRRTGNSYEQFF. CDR3 DNA sequence: TGTGCCAGCAGCTTAGGCCGTAGGACAGGTAACAGCTATGAGCAGTTCTTC.

This clone was detected a few times. The V gene is TRBV19, the J gene TRBJ1-1; 10 bases agree with TRBD1. Trimming at V came to 3 bases and at J to 3 bases, leaving 7 bases not matched to a gene. Germline CDR1 and CDR2: LNHDA and SQIVND (reference sequence). This CDR3 spans 16 amino acids. CDR3 residues: CASSIGQGGIYTEAFF. The CDR3 DNA follows: TGTGCCAGTAGTATCGGACAGGGGGGTATTTACACTGAAGCTTTCTTT.

This clone was seen once. J is TRBJ2-7 and V is TRBV27; perhaps TRBD1 as D (6 bases). Per the germline V gene, CDR1 is MNHEY and CDR2 is SMNVEV (reference sequence). V was shortened by 2 bases and J by 2 bases, with 16 bases between the two germline ends. The CDR3 runs to 16 residues. The CDR3 protein is CASSLGKTGAAYEQYF. The CDR3 DNA is TGTGCCAGCAGTTTAGGCAAGACAGGTGCAGCCTACGAGCAGTACTTC.

V and J are TRBV28 and TRBJ2-5; possibly TRBD2 for D (5 bases). The CDR3 sequence is 14 residues long. V dropped 5 bases and J dropped 7 bases, with 17 bases sitting between them. CDR1 MDHEN and CDR2 SYDVKM come from the germline V gene. CDR3 bases: TGTGCCAGCAGTACCCGGAGGCCCCCAGGGACCCAGTACTTC. Its protein is CASSTRRPPGTQYF.

The chain links TRBV2 to TRBJ2-5, with 8 bases matching TRBD2. The J call could be wrong; TRBJ2-7 is a better fit for the DNA end. Germline loops: CDR1 SNHLY, CDR2 FYNNEI. The CDR3 length is 17 residues. The CDR3 coding sequence is TGTGCCAGCAGTCTAAACGGACTAGCTCAGTTCTCCTACGAGCAGTACTTC. As protein: CASSLNGLAQFSYEQYF.